A single sample gave rise to the 8 T cell receptor beta chains below, sequenced in a study of response to subunit inactivated influenza vaccine. TCRdb passed the RT-PCR reads through MiXCR, listing each CDR3 protein once. The sample has around 790,000 distinct CDR3 sequences; approximately 21% are singletons. The sample here was PBMCs from blood, taken more than 4 days after vaccination. The receptors come from a man aged 50-60 years who received an inactivated influenza vaccine.

This chain uses TRBV5-1 with TRBJ2-2; D is undetermined. Trimming took 2 bases from V and 4 from J, leaving 21 bases between them. Germline-derived CDR1 and CDR2 are SGHRS and YFSETQ. The CDR3 extends over 18 amino acids. The CDR3 DNA sequence: TGCGCCAGCAGCTTCACCGTGGACGCGCGGCATTTCACCGGGGAGCTGTTTTTT. Its protein product is CASSFTVDARHFTGELFF.

The chain recombines TRBV12-3 or TRBV12-4 with TRBJ1-2, with no clear D. The V end was cut by 3 bases, the J end by 4 bases, with 24 bases between. This CDR3 is built from 18 residues. The CDR3 region has the DNA TGTGCCAGCAGTTTTCGCGGAAGACCGGGAACAGTTGGCTATGGCTACACCTTC. This sequence encodes CASSFRGRPGTVGYGYTF.

The chain uses TRBV7-2 and TRBJ2-7, with D possibly being TRBD1 (6 bases). This CDR3 contains 14 residues. V was clipped by 5 bases and J by 9 bases, with 20 bases between them. The germline V gene encodes CDR1 SGHTA and CDR2 FQGNSA. The CDR3 reads CASSRAGEFTRQYF. CDR3 coding DNA: TGTGCCAGCAGCCGGGCAGGGGAGTTTACGAGGCAGTACTTC.

The sample holds a few counts of this clonotype. The V and J genes are TRBV20-1 and TRBJ2-7; D gene ambiguous. This CDR3 comprises 10 residues. V lost 2 bases to trimming and J lost 6 bases, with 5 bases between them. Germline CDR1 and CDR2: DFQATT and SNEGSKA (reference sequence). The CDR3 nucleotides read TGCAGTGCTAGAAGCTTCGAGCAGTACTTC. Protein sequence: CSARSFEQYF.

The V call is TRBV7-4, the J call TRBJ2-5, with D hard to call. Trimming took off 3 bases at V and 3 bases at J, with 17 bases between the two ends. This CDR3 has 16 residues. The germline gives CDR1 SGHVT, CDR2 SQSDAQ. CDR3 sequence (DNA): TGTGCCAGCAGCTTGGTCTTCGAGCGAGGAAAAGAGACCCAGTACTTC. Translation: CASSLVFERGKETQYF. Full variable domain (missing parts from reference TRBV7-4 and TRBJ2-5): GAGVSQSPRYKVAKRGRDVALRCDSISGHVTLYWYRQTLGQGSEVLTYSQSDAQRDKSGRPSGRFSAERPERSVSTLKIQRTEQGDSAVYLCASSLVFERGKETQYFGPGTRLLVL.

V gene TRBV5-1 combines with J gene TRBJ2-7, with 10 nucleotides matching TRBD2. The germline V gene encodes CDR1 SGHRS and CDR2 YFSETQ. The V gene end was trimmed by 0 bases and the J gene end by 2 bases; junction bases not matched to a gene: 8. The CDR3 sequence is 17 residues long. CDR3 in DNA: TGCGCCAGCAGCTTGGCGGCTAGCGGGGGCCGTCCCTACGAGCAGTACTTC. Its translation is CASSLAASGGRPYEQYF.

The CDR3 bases are TGTGCCAGCAGCGTGGCCCCGGGACAGGGAATAAACATTCAGTACTTC. Amino acid sequence: CASSVAPGQGINIQYF. The genes are TRBV5-8 and TRBJ2-4, with 9 bases fitting TRBD1. The trim removed 4 bases at V and 6 bases at J, leaving 11 bases unmatched. The germline gives CDR1 SGHTS, CDR2 YDEGEE. There are 16 residues in the CDR3. Supplemented by reference TRBV5-8 and TRBJ2-4, the full variable domain reads EAGVTQSPTHLIKTRGQQATLRCSPISGHTSVYWYQQALGLGLQFLLWYDEGEERNRGNFPPRFSGRQFPNYSSELNVNALELEDSALYLCASSVAPGQGINIQYFGAGTRLSVL.

This clonotype was seen a handful of times. V is TRBV28 and J is TRBJ1-2, with D possibly being TRBD1 (6 bases). The CDR3 contains 15 residues. V was clipped by 2 bases and J by 2 bases, with 12 bases between them. Germline CDR1 and CDR2: MDHEN and SYDVKM. The CDR3 DNA reads as TGTGCCAGCAGTTTAGGTTTAGGACAGAACTATGGCTACACCTTC. Encoded protein: CASSLGLGQNYGYTF.